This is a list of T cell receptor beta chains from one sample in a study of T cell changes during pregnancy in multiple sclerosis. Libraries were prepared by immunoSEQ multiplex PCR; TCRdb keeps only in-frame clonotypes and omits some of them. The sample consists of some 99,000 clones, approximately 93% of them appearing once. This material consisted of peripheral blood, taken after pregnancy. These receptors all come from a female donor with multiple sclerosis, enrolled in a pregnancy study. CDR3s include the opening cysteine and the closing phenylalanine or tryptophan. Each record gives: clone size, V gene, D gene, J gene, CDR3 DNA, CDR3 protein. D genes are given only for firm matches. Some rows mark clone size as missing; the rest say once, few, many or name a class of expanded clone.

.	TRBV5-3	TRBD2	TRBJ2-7	TGTGCCAGAAGTTCCCCGGGGGGAGGGCTCCCCTACGAGCAGTACTTC	CARSSPGGGLPYEQYF
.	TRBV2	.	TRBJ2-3	TGTGCCAGCAAAGGAGGGGCTCGCACAGATACGCAGTATTTT	CASKGGARTDTQYF
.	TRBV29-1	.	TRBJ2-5	TGCAGCGTCCCAGGTCATGAGACCCAGTACTTC	CSVPGHETQYF
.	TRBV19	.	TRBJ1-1	TGTGCCAGTAGTTCCTTCCTGACAGAACTTTCTTTCTTT	CASSSFLTELSFF
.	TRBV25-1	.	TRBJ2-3	TGTGCCAGCAGTGAATATGGCCGGGAAGCAGATACGCAGTATTTT	CASSEYGREADTQYF
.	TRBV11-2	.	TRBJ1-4	TGTGCCAGCAGCCAGGCCACTGAAAAACTGTTTTTT	CASSQATEKLFF
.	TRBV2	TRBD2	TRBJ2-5	TGTGCCAGCAGTGACCGTAGCGGGAGGGCCGACCGCTTCCGAGAGACCCAGTACTTC	CASSDRSGRADRFRETQYF
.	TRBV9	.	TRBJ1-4	TGTGCCAGCAGCGAAAAGGGACTAACTAATGAAAAACTGTTTTTT	CASSEKGLTNEKLFF
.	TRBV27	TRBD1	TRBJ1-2	TGTGCCAGCAGGCTAGCCCGGACAGGGGGCGTGTATGGCTACACCTTC	CASRLARTGGVYGYTF
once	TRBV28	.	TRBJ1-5	TGTGCCAGCAGGCACCCCAGGGACTATCAGCCCCAGCATTTT	CASRHPRDYQPQHF
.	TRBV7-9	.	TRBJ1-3	TGTGCCAGCAGCTTAGAGGGGCTTTCTGGAAACACCATATATTTT	CASSLEGLSGNTIYF
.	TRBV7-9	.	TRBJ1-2	TGTGCCAGCAGCTTAGTTTCGGGGGAGGCGGCCTATGGCTACACCTTC	CASSLVSGEAAYGYTF
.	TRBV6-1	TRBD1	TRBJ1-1	TGTGCCAGCATGGGGACAGCAACGCTCGAAGCTTTCTTT	CASMGTATLEAFF
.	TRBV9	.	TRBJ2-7	TGTGCCAGCAGCGTACGCGCCACAGCTTACGAGCAGTACTTC	CASSVRATAYEQYF
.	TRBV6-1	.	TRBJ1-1	TGTGCCAGCGATCGTAACAGTGAAGCTTTCTTT	CASDRNSEAFF
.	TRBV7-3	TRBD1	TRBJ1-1	TGTGCCAGCAGCCCCGGACAGGGGGAGAACACTGAAGCTTTCTTT	CASSPGQGENTEAFF
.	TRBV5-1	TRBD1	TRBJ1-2	TGCGCCAGCAGCTTGTTATGGGACAGAACCGAGTACTATGGCTACACCTTC	CASSLLWDRTEYYGYTF
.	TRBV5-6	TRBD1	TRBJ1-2	TGTGCCAGCAGCTTATACCGGGGACAGGGGGCGCCGGGCGGCTACACCTTC	CASSLYRGQGAPGGYTF
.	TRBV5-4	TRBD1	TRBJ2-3	TGTGCCAGCAGCTTGGGGACAGGGACGACAGATACGCAGTATTTT	CASSLGTGTTDTQYF
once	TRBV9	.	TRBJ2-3	TGTGCCAGCAGCGTAGAATCGCGTAGCACAGATACGCAGTATTTT	CASSVESRSTDTQYF
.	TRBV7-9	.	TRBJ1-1	TGTGCCAGCACCTCAGGGTCTGAAGCTTTCTTT	CASTSGSEAFF
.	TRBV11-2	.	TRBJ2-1	TGTGCCAGCACGGACCGGGATCGGGACAATGAGCAGTTCTTC	CASTDRDRDNEQFF
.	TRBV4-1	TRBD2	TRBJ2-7	TGCGCCAGCAGCCTTGGACTAGCGGGTTACGAGCAGTACTTC	CASSLGLAGYEQYF
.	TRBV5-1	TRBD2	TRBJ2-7	TGCGCCAGCAGCCCTACTAGAGCGGGGGCCTACGAGCAGTACTTC	CASSPTRAGAYEQYF
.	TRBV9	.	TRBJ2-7	TGTGCCAGCAGCGTAGCTGTAAGTGGGGGGGAGCAGTACTTC	CASSVAVSGGEQYF
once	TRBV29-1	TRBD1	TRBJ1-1	TGCAGCGTTGATCTAGGGGGCATGAACACTGAAGCTTTCTTT	CSVDLGGMNTEAFF
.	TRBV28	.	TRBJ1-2	TGTGCCAGCAGCCTAAGACGGCGGGGGATTAACTATGGCTACACCTTC	CASSLRRRGINYGYTF
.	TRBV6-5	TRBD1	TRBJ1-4	TGTGCCAGCAGTTACGACGGACAGGGGAATGAAAAACTGTTTTTT	CASSYDGQGNEKLFF
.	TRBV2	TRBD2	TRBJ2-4	TGTGCCAGCAGTGAGTGGGGGGGCAAAAACATTCAGTACTTC	CASSEWGGKNIQYF
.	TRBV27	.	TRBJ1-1	TGTGCCAGCAGTTCCCTCGGACCCCCCGGACTTGAAGCTTTCTTT	CASSSLGPPGLEAFF
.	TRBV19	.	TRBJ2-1	TGTGCCAGCACTTCCTACAATGAGCAGTTCTTC	CASTSYNEQFF
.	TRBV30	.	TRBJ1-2	TGTGCCTGGAGAGCCCCGGGAGCAATCTATGGCTACACCTTC	CAWRAPGAIYGYTF
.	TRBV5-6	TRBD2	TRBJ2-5	TGTGCCAGCAGCTTGTTACTAGCGGGACAGGAGACCCAGTACTTC	CASSLLLAGQETQYF
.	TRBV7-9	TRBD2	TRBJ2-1	TGTGCCAGCAGCCCCGGGACTAGCGGGAGGTACAATGAGCAGTTCTTC	CASSPGTSGRYNEQFF
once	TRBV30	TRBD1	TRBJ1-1	TGTGCCTGGCGACAGGGATTCGACACTGAAGCTTTCTTT	CAWRQGFDTEAFF
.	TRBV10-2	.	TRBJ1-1	TGCGCCAGCAGTGAGCAGGCGAACACTGAAGCTTTCTTT	CASSEQANTEAFF
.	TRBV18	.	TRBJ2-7	TGTGCCAGCCGTTGGAGGGCAGACCCTCGGAACGAGCAGTACTTC	CASRWRADPRNEQYF
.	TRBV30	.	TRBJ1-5	TGTGCCTGGAGTGGGACCACGGGACAGCCCCAGCATTTT	CAWSGTTGQPQHF
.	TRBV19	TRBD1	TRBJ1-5	TGTGCCAGTAGTGACTGGACAGGGTATAGCAATCAGCCCCAGCATTTT	CASSDWTGYSNQPQHF
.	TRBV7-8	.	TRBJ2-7	TGTGCCAGCAGCTTTAGCGGATCCTCCTACGAGCAGTACTTC	CASSFSGSSYEQYF
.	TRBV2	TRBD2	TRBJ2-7	TGTGCCAGCAAGCGGCTAGCGGAAAACCCGTCCTACGAGCAGTACTTC	CASKRLAENPSYEQYF
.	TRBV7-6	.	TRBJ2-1	TGTGCCAGCAGCACCCTCGGAGGGGGGGATGAGCAGTTCTTC	CASSTLGGGDEQFF
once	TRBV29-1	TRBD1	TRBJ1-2	TGCAGCGCTGCCGGACAGGGAACTAACTATGGCTACACCTTC	CSAAGQGTNYGYTF
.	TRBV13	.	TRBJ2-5	TGTGCCAGCAGCCCGGGACTAGAGACCCAGTACTTC	CASSPGLETQYF
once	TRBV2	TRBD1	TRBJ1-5	TGTGCCAGCAGCAAGACGAGGGACAGGGTGGACAATCAGCCCCAGCATTTT	CASSKTRDRVDNQPQHF
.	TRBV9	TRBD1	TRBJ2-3	TGTGCCAGCAGCGACAGGGGTATTACAGATACGCAGTATTTT	CASSDRGITDTQYF
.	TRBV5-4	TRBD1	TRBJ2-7	TGTGCCAGCAGCGGACCACAGGGGCTCTCCTACGAGCAGTACTTC	CASSGPQGLSYEQYF
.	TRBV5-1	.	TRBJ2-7	TGCGCCAGCAGCTTGGCAGGGATCCAAACCTACGAGCAGTACTTC	CASSLAGIQTYEQYF
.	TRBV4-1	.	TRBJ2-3	TGCGCCAGCGAGAGCGGATACACAGATACGCAGTATTTT	CASESGYTDTQYF
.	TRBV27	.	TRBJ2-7	TGTGCCAGCAGTTTATTAGGCAGGGACTACGAGCAGTACTTC	CASSLLGRDYEQYF
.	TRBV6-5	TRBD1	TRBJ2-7	TGTGCCAGCAGTCCGCAGGGGGCGCTCTTCTACGAGCAGTACTTC	CASSPQGALFYEQYF